This section outlines one T cell receptor (beta chain) sequence together with its context. The data derive from a study of blood T cell repertoires in COVID-19. The data were produced by immunoSEQ multiplex PCR, yet TCRdb's version contains in-frame clones alone and is incomplete. The profile shows roughly 190,000 clones, about nine tenths of them singletons. CDR1 and CDR2 (germline): KGHSH, LQKENI. The CDR3 runs to 14 residues. The V segment lost 6 bases and the J segment 5 bases; nucleotides outside the gene matches: 9. This chain links TRBV18 with TRBJ2-7, with 8 bases aligning to TRBD2. The sequencing sample was made of peripheral blood. This sequence was found in a man between 65 and 85 years old with acute or convalescent COVID-19. CDR3: CASSLAGRSHEQYF. The CDR3 bases are TGTGCCAGCTCCTTAGCGGGGAGAAGCCACGAGCAGTACTTC.